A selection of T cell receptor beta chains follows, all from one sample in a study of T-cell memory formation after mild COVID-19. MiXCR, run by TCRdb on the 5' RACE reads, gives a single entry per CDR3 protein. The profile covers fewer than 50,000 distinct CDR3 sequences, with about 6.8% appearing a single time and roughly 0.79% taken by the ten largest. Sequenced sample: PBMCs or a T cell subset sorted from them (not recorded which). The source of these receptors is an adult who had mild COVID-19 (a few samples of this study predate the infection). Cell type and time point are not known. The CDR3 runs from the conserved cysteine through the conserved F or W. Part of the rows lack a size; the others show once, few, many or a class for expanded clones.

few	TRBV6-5	CASSYPENTEAFF
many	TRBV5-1	CASSLYQGNYGYTF
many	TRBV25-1	CASSRGWGGDNSPLHF
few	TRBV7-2	CASSLNWLLGKGNTIYF
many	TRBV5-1	CASRGTIQETQYF
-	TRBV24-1	CATSGGVYANTGELFF
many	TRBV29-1	CSVGQGGYFDNEQFF
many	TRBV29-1	CSVERSGKQYF
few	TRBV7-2	CASSLRGTGDVTF
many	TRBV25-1	CASSSPGHRETQYF
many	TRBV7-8	CASSLVFGTSGTDTQYF
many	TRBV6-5	CASSRTGGLNQPQHF
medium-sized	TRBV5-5	CASSATSGAYNEQFF
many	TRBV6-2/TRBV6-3	CASSSSGTGAQPQHF
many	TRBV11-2	CASSTETGTPGKAFF
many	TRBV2	CASSEIGRHQPQHF
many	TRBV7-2	CASSLKNEQFF
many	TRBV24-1	CATSDRGTRFEETQYF
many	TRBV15	CATSRDRHQPQHF
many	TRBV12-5	CASGLGGTQYF
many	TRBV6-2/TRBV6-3	CASSYRGPDISSLHF
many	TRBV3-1	CASGLAGINTQYF
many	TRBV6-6	CASRPQGGNQPQHF
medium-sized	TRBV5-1	CASSNDQGAGNTGELFF
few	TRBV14	CASSHRTAMNTEAFF
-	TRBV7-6	CASSLASSGGEQFF
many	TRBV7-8	CASSLRPLAGAYNEQFF
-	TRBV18	CASSPPHDGYGYTF
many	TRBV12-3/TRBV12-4	CASIGSSGGFEQFF
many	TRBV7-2	CASRVAGARGELFF
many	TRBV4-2	CASSQPVSRESSYEQYF
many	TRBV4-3	CASSQDGRDGYNEQFF
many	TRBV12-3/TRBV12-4	CASSLGGPGELFF
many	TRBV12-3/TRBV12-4	CASTFDGSSYEQYF
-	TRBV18	CASSPNNSGNTIYF
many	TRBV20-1	CSARVQAGGRTGELFF
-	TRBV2	CASSEFGRSGNYGYTF
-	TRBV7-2	CASSLNRFGTDTQYF
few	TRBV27	CASRTGGPYNSPLHF
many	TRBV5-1	CASSLTGASMNTEAFF
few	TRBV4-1	CASSQVWGQGAYEQYF
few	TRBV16	CASSQYEIAKNIQYF
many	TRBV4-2	CASSQEDVGGRRPQYF
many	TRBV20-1	CSAKLGSGLTDTQYF
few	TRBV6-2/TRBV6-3	CASLGLGSYEQYF
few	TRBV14	CASSQDSGLRANYGYTF
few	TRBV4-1	CASSQEGGTFNQPQHF
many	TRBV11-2	CASSSGTANEQFF
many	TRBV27	CASSPLSGSRETQYF
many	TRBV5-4	CASSLEGAPASPLHF
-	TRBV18	CASSHHGGQENTEAFF
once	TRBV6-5	CASSRTGLAGGRREQYF
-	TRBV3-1	CASSQVASGPYEQYF
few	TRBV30	CAWSVPRGIGYTF
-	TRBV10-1	CASSESAYNEQFF